Presented here are 20 T cell receptor beta chains from one specimen sequenced in a study of shared clonotypes between healthy human individuals. TCRdb's table, derived via immunoSEQ multiplex PCR, lists solely in-frame clones and lacks some. The sample records 1 million to 1.3 million clones, about 80% being singletons. The source material was memory CD4+ T cells from PBMCs. The subset here: CD45RA-negative fraction. All receptors come from a man aged 18 to 30 in good health. Some clones in this sample may be carry-over from other donors' samples.

The chain joins TRBV27 to TRBJ2-4; D possibly corresponds to TRBD1 (6 bases). The V end was cut by 5 bases, the J end by 5 bases, with 19 bases between. Germline CDR1 and CDR2: MNHEY and SMNVEV (reference sequence). The CDR3 contains 16 residues. As DNA, the CDR3 is TGTGCCAGCAGTGGGGGCTTTCAGGAAAGGGAAAACATTCAGTACTTC. Protein: CASSGGFQERENIQYF.

This clone showed up just a few times. The rearrangement uses TRBV11-2 and TRBJ2-7, with D maybe TRBD2 (6 bases). V lost 0 bases to trimming and J lost 3 bases, with 15 bases between them. The CDR3 loop spans 16 amino acids. Germline assignment: CDR1 SGHAT and CDR2 FQNNGV. CDR3 nucleotide sequence: TGTGCCAGCAGCTTAGATGGGGTAGGCGGGAACTACGAGCAGTACTTC. Translation gives CASSLDGVGGNYEQYF.

The J gene is TRBJ2-5, the V gene TRBV11-2; 8 nucleotides agree with TRBD1. The CDR3 is 16 amino acids. CDR1 is SGHAT, CDR2 FQNNGV, per germline. Unmatched junction bases numbered 11, after V lost 4 bases and J lost 4 bases. The CDR3 coding sequence is TGTGCCAGCAGCTCCTGGGGCAGGGGGCAGAGAGAGACCCAGTACTTC. It specifies CASSSWGRGQRETQYF.

The chain recombines TRBV19 with TRBJ1-1; TRBD1 agrees at 7 bases. The V segment lost 5 bases and the J segment 10 bases; nucleotides outside the gene matches: 4. The length of the CDR3 is 11 residues. Germline-derived CDR1 and CDR2 are LNHDA and SQIVND (reference sequence). The CDR3 region has the DNA TGTGCCAGTAGTGACAGGGTAGGAGCTTTCTTT. Encoded protein: CASSDRVGAFF.

As for this clone: A much larger clone lies a single base off, so this may be a read error. It is likely a read error, because the conserved phenylalanine at the end of the CDR3 is missing. The gene calls are TRBV28 and TRBJ1-3; D possibly corresponds to TRBD1 (6 bases). CDR1 and CDR2 (germline): MDHEN, SYDVKM. CDR3 size: 14 residues. V lost 7 bases, J lost 3 bases, and 13 bases lay in between. The CDR3 region has the DNA TGTGCCAGCATTAATGGGGGCGTTGGAAACACCATATATTCT. Translated: CASINGGVGNTIYS.

The J gene is TRBJ1-1, the V gene TRBV12-5; D not certain. The CDR3 runs to 11 residues. Germline V lookup: CDR1 LGHNT, CDR2 FRNRAP. The ends were cut back, 7 bases at V and 6 bases at J, with 9 bases in the middle. CDR3 sequence (DNA): TGTGCTAGTGCCACGGACGCTGAAGCTTTCTTT. Amino acids: CASATDAEAFF.

About this clone itself: This sample includes further DNA sequences coding for the same CDR3. The chain is built from TRBV5-1 and TRBJ2-3; D is unclear. CDR3 length equals 13 residues. Trimming cost V 6 bases and J 1 base, with 9 bases left between them. Per the germline V gene, CDR1 is SGHRS and CDR2 is YFSETQ. Here the CDR3 reads CASTRPGTDTQYF. CDR3 nucleotide sequence: TGCGCCAGCACCCGTCCGGGCACAGATACGCAGTATTTT.

A single count supports this clone. The rearrangement uses TRBV4-3 and TRBJ1-3; D might be TRBD1 (5 bases). The CDR3 extends over 15 amino acids. The V and J ends lost 3 bases and 0 bases respectively, with 9 bases between them. CDR1 and CDR2 from the germline V gene are LGHNA and YSLEER. CDR3 sequence: CASSQGPSSGNTIYF. The CDR3 DNA follows: TGCGCCAGCAGCCAGGGGCCGTCCTCTGGAAACACCATATATTTT.

The V and J genes are TRBV29-1 and TRBJ2-2, with 8 bases matching TRBD1. The V gene's germline CDR1 is SQVTM and CDR2 ANQGSEA. This CDR3 spans 12 amino acids. V was clipped by 7 bases and J by 4 bases; unmatched bases: 2. CDR3: CSAGTGTGELFF. CDR3 DNA: TGCAGCGCCGGGACAGGCACCGGGGAGCTGTTTTTT.

CDR3 amino acids: CASSKKGPQGATRTANQPQHF. As DNA, the CDR3 is TGTGCCAGCAGCAAGAAGGGTCCACAGGGGGCGACCCGGACGGCCAATCAGCCCCAGCATTTT. The chain employs TRBV21-1 and TRBJ1-5; the table's TRBD1 call for D was not verified on the DNA. TRBV21-1 is noted as a pseudogene. The CDR3 has 21 residues.

The chain uses TRBV10-2 and TRBJ1-5; possible D gene TRBD1, 5 bases. V was cut by 0 bases and J by 4 bases, with 10 bases left in between. CDR3 length equals 15 residues. The germline gives CDR1 WSHSY, CDR2 SAAADI. CDR3 DNA: TGCGCCAGCAGTGAGTCGGGACTCAGTAATCAGCCCCAGCATTTT. Translated, it gives CASSESGLSNQPQHF.

The V call is TRBV7-8, the J call TRBJ2-5; TRBD2 matches 10 bases. The V gene's germline CDR1 is SGHVS and CDR2 FQNEAQ. This CDR3 has 15 residues. With V trimmed by 5 bases and J by 5 bases, 8 bases remained unmatched. The CDR3 DNA is TGTGCCAGCAGCGCCTCTAGCGGGAGCGTGGAGACCCAGTACTTC. Its protein product is CASSASSGSVETQYF.

The chain joins TRBV30 to TRBJ2-2; D is ambiguous. V lost 3 bases and J 6 bases, leaving 8 bases between the germline ends. Germline CDR1 GTSNPN, CDR2 SVGIG (reference sequence). The CDR3 is 12 amino acids. For the CDR3, the DNA is TGTGCCTGGAGGACCGTCCCCGGGGAGCTGTTTTTT. Translating it yields CAWRTVPGELFF.

This clone was detected once. The chain links TRBV27 to TRBJ1-5; 11 bases are a match to TRBD1. The CDR3 is made up of 17 amino acids. The junction had 8 bases not matched to a gene; V was cut back by 3 bases and J by 4 bases. Germline V gives CDR1 MNHEY, CDR2 SMNVEV (reference sequence). This CDR3 reads CASSFEDRGPRNQPQHF. In nucleotides, the CDR3 is TGTGCCAGCAGTTTTGAGGACAGGGGGCCCCGGAATCAGCCCCAGCATTTT.

CDR3 nucleotide sequence: TGCGCCAGCAGCCCCTCTGGCACCGGGGGGGCTGGGGCCAACGTCCTGACTTTC. Amino acid sequence: CASSPSGTGGAGANVLTF. The chain carries TRBV5-1 and TRBJ2-6; TRBD2 agrees at 8 bases. The trim removed 4 bases at V and 2 bases at J, leaving 11 bases unmatched. The CDR3 spans 18 residues. The germline V gene encodes CDR1 SGHRS and CDR2 YFSETQ.

V is TRBV5-1 and J is TRBJ2-2; maybe TRBD2 (6 bases). The CDR3 consists of 14 residues. V lost 5 bases and J lost 0, with 8 bases in between. Germline V gene sequence: CDR1 SGHRS, CDR2 YFSETQ. Written as DNA, the CDR3 is TGCGCCAGCAGGAGGGAGGCGAACACCGGGGAGCTGTTTTTT. Translated, it gives CASRREANTGELFF.

The V gene is TRBV29-1, the J gene TRBJ2-7; 7 bases align to TRBD1. From germline, CDR1 is SQVTM and CDR2 ANQGSEA. The V segment lost 3 bases and the J segment 0 bases; nucleotides outside the gene matches: 2. This CDR3 has 13 residues. CDR3 bases: TGCAGCGTTGATACAGGGGACTCCTACGAGCAGTACTTC. Translation gives CSVDTGDSYEQYF.

This chain uses TRBV4-1 with TRBJ2-7; D gene ambiguous. The ends were cut back, 2 bases at V and 6 bases at J, with 14 bases in the middle. CDR1 and CDR2 (germline): MGHRA, YSYEKL. CDR3 length equals 14 residues. CDR3 region: CASSQRRPTGEQYF. CDR3 DNA: TGCGCCAGCAGCCAACGAAGACCCACGGGCGAGCAGTACTTC.

The chain joins TRBV5-1 to TRBJ2-1, with 12 bases matching TRBD2. The CDR3 runs 17 residues. Germline V gene lookup returns CDR1 SGHRS and CDR2 YFSETQ. V dropped 1 base and J dropped 5; count of bases not matched to a gene: 7. CDR3 DNA: TGCGCCAGCAGCTTGCCGCTAGCGGGAGGGTCCCACAATGAGCAGTTCTTC. It translates to CASSLPLAGGSHNEQFF.

The V and J genes are TRBV11-2 and TRBJ1-4; D is ambiguous. The CDR3 runs to 16 residues. V lost 0 bases and J 8 bases, leaving 16 bases between the germline ends. CDR1 is SGHAT and CDR2 is FQNNGV in the germline V gene. CDR3 sequence (DNA): TGTGCCAGCAGCTTAGAATTGCGGACCTCTGGGGAAAAACTGTTTTTT. This gives the protein CASSLELRTSGEKLFF.